This record concerns one TCR beta chain sequence. What it binds is not known. Relative to the germline gene, one junction end is altered; a read error may explain this. These data belong to a study of OX40 agonist ivuxolimab in advanced cancers. Study-wide context: Those treated in dose escalation had hepatocellular carcinoma, melanoma, renal cell cancer or head and neck cancer. The study, taken as a whole, reports: Doses of 0.1 to 3.0 mg/kg were accompanied by clonal expansion of CD4+ and CD8+ blood T cells by week 6.

Blood draws occurred at baseline, cycle 4 day 1, and cycle 7 day 1. The data were produced by immunoSEQ multiplex PCR, yet TCRdb's version contains in-frame clones alone and is incomplete. The sample contains 75,000 to 90,000 clones, roughly nine tenths of which appear only once. Germline loops: CDR1 SGHRS, CDR2 YFSETQ. This CDR3 is 14 amino acids long. The sequence was collected from an adult with an advanced solid tumor such as melanoma, head and neck, liver or kidney cancer. This chain joins TRBV5-1 and TRBJ2-7; 11 bases fit TRBD2. The material was CD4+ or CD8+ T cells sorted from blood, obtained in a trial of the OX40 agonist ivuxolimab. The CDR3 DNA follows: TGCGCCAGCAGCTCGCTAGCGGGAGGTCCTCTCTTAGACTTC. Translating gives CASSSLAGGPLLDF.